This TCR beta chain was sequenced for a study of beta chain features in type 1 diabetes. Only one heparinised blood draw was taken per donor, and its volume averaged roughly 120 mL. Expressed TCRB transcripts were sequenced after all isolated RNA was converted to cDNA. The assay was immunoSEQ multiplex PCR, and TCRdb's table has in-frame clones only and misses some. The data hold more than 130,000 clones, with about 7% observed a single time. A few counts support this clone. Germline assignment: CDR1 MNHNY and CDR2 SVGAGI (reference sequence). The V gene lost 2 bases and the J gene lost 3 bases, with 13 bases spanning the gap. The CDR3 covers 15 residues.

The V gene is TRBV6-6, the J gene TRBJ1-2; D gene uncertain. Sequenced material: central memory CD4+ T cells from blood. The source of this sequence is a woman aged 25 to 39 in good health. Here the CDR3 reads CASSYTEGPHYGYTF. The DNA for the CDR3 is TGTGCCAGCAGTTACACAGAAGGCCCTCACTATGGCTACACCTTC.